This note documents a single T cell receptor beta chain sequence. Its antigen remains unidentified. Since a much larger clone is just one base distant, this may be a read error. This CDR3 spans 14 amino acids. CDR1 is DFQATT, CDR2 SNEGSKA, per germline (reference sequence). Trimming took off 3 bases at V and 2 bases at J, with 11 bases between the two ends. These data are taken from a study of tumor and adjacent non-tumor tissue in lung cancer. As for the study in general: On average, productive TCRbeta reads reached roughly 3.9 million per sample.

RNA was extracted from bulk tissue without any cell sorting. Three rounds of nested PCR, following a modified ARM-PCR protocol, produced the TCRbeta library. TCRdb itself ran the multiplex PCR reads through MiXCR, one entry per CDR3 protein. The sample consists of 90,000 to 130,000 distinct CDR3 sequences, approximately 87% of them appearing once. Whole-study results and caveats: In normal lung, the top 100 clones were significantly more dominant than in tumor.

The sample consisted of lung tumor tissue. The TCR was taken from a man aged 70-80 years with non-small cell lung cancer. The V gene is TRBV20-1, the J gene TRBJ1-5; TRBD1 might be the D (5 bases). The CDR3 nucleotides read TGCAGTGCTAGCAAGGGGCGGGGCAATCAGCCCCAGCATTTT. Protein: CSASKGRGNQPQHF.